This T cell receptor (beta chain) was identified during a study of blood T cells in healthy people across ages. Study-wide findings and caveats: A strong correlation was seen between TCR beta diversity and naive T cell percentage. A roughly linear age-dependent decrease characterized TCR beta diversity per million T cells. Since the PBMCs were unsorted, naive and antigen-experienced cells could not be conclusively compared.

Then a second PCR, running roughly 7 to 11 cycles, was carried out with a sample-barcoded 5' primer and a J-beta primer mix. The template-switch adaptor, which had 12 random nucleotides, put a tag on each cDNA molecule. TCRdb reanalysed the 5' RACE reads using MiXCR and keeps one entry per CDR3 protein. The sample lists about 640,000 distinct CDR3 sequences; under 70% were seen once. Regarding this clonotype: Its antigen is unidentified.

Trimming at V came to 6 bases and at J to 3 bases, leaving 11 bases not matched to a gene. This CDR3 has 16 residues. The germline CDR1 and CDR2 sequences are MGHRA and YSYEKL. The clonotype comes from a man aged 60 to 75 in good health. Sequenced sample: blood. V usage is TRBV4-1 and J usage is TRBJ2-3; 8 nucleotides match TRBD2. The chain's CDR3 is CASSLNSGVETDTQYF. For the CDR3, the DNA is TGCGCCAGCAGTCTCAATAGCGGGGTTGAGACAGATACGCAGTATTTT.